Described below is a single T cell receptor beta chain sequence and its context. Other DNA sequences within the sample encode an identical CDR3. This sample stems from a study of blood T cell repertoires in COVID-19. Study at large: Sites across the United States, Italy and Spain contributed samples from acute and convalescent COVID-19. From T cells, B-cell-depleted T cells, or PBMCs came the material, which was cDNA or gDNA.

Per the original methods: By means of reference gene primer amplification, nucleated cell counts were estimated. Here immunoSEQ multiplex PCR was the method, and the copy in TCRdb shows in-frame clones only, minus some. V and J calls and clone size follow that table, whereas D and trimming were derived from the DNA. The sample holds about 250,000 clones; around nine tenths are singletons and the top ten take around 1.7%. CDR1 and CDR2 from the germline V gene are SGHRS and YFSETQ. The CDR3 totals 15 residues. Trimming left V 0 bases short and J 1 base short, with 7 bases between. Material for sequencing was peripheral blood. This sequence was found in a woman aged 60-75 years who had recovered from COVID-19. The rearrangement uses TRBV5-1 and TRBJ2-2; D unresolved. The CDR3 is CASSLDGGNTGELFF. For the CDR3, the DNA is TGCGCCAGCAGCTTGGACGGCGGGAACACCGGGGAGCTGTTTTTT.